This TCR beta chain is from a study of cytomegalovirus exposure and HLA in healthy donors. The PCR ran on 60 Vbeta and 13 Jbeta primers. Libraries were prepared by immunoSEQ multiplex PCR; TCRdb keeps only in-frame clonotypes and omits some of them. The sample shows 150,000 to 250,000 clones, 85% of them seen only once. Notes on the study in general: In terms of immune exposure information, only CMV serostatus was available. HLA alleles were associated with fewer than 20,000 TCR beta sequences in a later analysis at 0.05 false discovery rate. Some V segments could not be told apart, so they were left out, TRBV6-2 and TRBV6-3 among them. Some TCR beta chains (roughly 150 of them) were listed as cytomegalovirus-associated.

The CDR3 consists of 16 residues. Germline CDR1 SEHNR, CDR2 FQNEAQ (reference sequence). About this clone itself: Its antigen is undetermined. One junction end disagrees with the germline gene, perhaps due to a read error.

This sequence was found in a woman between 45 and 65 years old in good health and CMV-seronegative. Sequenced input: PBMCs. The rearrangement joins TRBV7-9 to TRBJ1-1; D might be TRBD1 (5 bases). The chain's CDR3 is CSSSLDFGRGNTEAFF. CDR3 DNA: TGTTCCAGCAGCTTGGACTTCGGGAGGGGGAACACTGAAGCTTTCTTT.